This T cell receptor (beta chain) came from a study of OX40 agonist ivuxolimab in advanced cancers. Study information: Partial responses were achieved by three patients: one hepatocellular carcinoma, two cutaneous melanoma. Regarding the study as a whole: Within 6 weeks, CD4+ and CD8+ blood T cells expanded clonally at 0.1 to 3.0 mg/kg.

A word on this clone: The antigen is not known.

The CDR3 runs to 19 residues. The V segment lost 0 bases and the J segment 5 bases; nucleotides outside the gene matches: 14. Germline V gives CDR1 LNHNV, CDR2 YYDKDF (reference sequence). Peripheral blood came from all dose cohorts at three timepoints. Clones were read by immunoSEQ multiplex PCR, and TCRdb kept only the in-frame ones, dropping some. The table lists approximately 82,000 clones, about 90% of them singletons. The TCR originated in an adult with an advanced solid tumor such as melanoma, head and neck, liver or kidney cancer. This specimen was CD4+ or CD8+ T cells sorted from blood, taken in a trial of the OX40 agonist ivuxolimab. V is TRBV15 and J is TRBJ1-2, with 11 bases fitting TRBD1. The DNA for the CDR3 is TGTGCCACCAGCAGAGATCGTTCCGGGACAGGGGGAACGGGATATGGCTACACCTTC. Translation gives CATSRDRSGTGGTGYGYTF.